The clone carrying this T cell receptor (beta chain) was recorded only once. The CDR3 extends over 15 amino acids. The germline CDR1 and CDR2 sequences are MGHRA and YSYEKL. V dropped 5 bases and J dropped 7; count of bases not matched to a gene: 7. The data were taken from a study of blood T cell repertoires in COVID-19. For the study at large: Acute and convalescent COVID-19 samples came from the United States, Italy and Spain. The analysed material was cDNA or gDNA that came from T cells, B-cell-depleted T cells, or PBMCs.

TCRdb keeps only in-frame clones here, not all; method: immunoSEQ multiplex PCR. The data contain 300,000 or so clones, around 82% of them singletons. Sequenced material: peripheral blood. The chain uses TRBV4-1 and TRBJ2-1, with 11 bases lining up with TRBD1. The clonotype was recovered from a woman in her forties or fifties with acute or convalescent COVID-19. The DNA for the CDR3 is TGCGCCAGCAGCGACCGGGACAGGGGGGGGAATGAGCAGTTCTTC. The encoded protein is CASSDRDRGGNEQFF.